Sequencing of this T cell receptor (beta chain) was carried out in a study of T cell repertoires in cytomegalovirus infection. TCRdb itself ran the reads through MiXCR, one entry per CDR3 protein. The sample yields a few hundred thousand distinct CDR3 sequences, 17% seen once. This CDR3 has 14 residues. Germline V gene sequence: CDR1 DFQATT, CDR2 SNEGSKA (reference sequence). V was trimmed by 6 bases and J by 2 bases, leaving 15 bases between them. Material for sequencing was PBMCs. J is TRBJ2-3 and V is TRBV20-1; D may be TRBD2 (6 bases). This receptor was obtained from a human donor in good health (CMV status not recorded). Some clones in this sample may be carry-over from other donors' samples. The CDR3 DNA follows: TGCAGTGCCTACGCGGGACCCGCCACAGATACGCAGTATTTT. It encodes CSAYAGPATDTQYF.